This T cell receptor beta chain appears in the sequencing data of a study of early T cells in non-severe SARS-CoV-2 infection. This clonotype was seen only a few times. MiXCR, applied by TCRdb to the 5' RACE reads, yields one record per CDR3 protein. The profile shows over 60,000 distinct CDR3 sequences, 10% of them singletons. Germline V gives CDR1 SGHRS, CDR2 YFSETQ. This CDR3 spans 15 amino acids. Losses at the gene ends were 5 bases for V and 8 bases for J; bases not matched to a gene: 11. This sequence originates from an adult who was a healthcare worker with PCR-confirmed SARS-CoV-2 infection or an uninfected control (not recorded which). The sample was whole blood, taken at baseline. The chain is built from TRBV5-1 and TRBJ1-4; TRBD1 aligns across 8 bases. The chain's CDR3 is CASRATGQGGEKLFF. In DNA, the CDR3 is TGCGCCAGCAGGGCTACAGGACAGGGAGGCGAAAAACTGTTTTTT.